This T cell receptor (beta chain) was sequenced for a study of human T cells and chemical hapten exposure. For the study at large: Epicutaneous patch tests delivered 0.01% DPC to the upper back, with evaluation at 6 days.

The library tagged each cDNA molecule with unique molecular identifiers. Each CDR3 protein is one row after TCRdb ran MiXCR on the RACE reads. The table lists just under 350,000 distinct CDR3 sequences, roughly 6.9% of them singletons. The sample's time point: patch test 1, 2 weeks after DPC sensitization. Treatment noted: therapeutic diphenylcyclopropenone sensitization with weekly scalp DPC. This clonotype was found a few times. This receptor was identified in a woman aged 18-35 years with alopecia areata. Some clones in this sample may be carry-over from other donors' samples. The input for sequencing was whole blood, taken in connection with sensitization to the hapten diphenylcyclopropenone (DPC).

The CDR3 DNA reads as TGTGCCAGCTCACCACCGAAGACACGATATGGCTACACCTTC. Translation: CASSPPKTRYGYTF. The V gene is TRBV18, the J gene TRBJ1-2; D is unclear. Germline CDR1 KGHSH, CDR2 LQKENI. The CDR3 has 14 residues. Deletions cut 0 bases from V and 5 bases from J, with 10 bases between.